This TCR beta chain was recovered during a study of cytomegalovirus exposure and HLA in healthy donors. This CDR3 contains 15 residues. V lost 3 bases and J lost 4; bases outside the gene matches: 3. Germline V gene sequence: CDR1 LGHNA, CDR2 YNFKEQ. 60 Vbeta and 13 Jbeta primers were used in PCR. Libraries were prepared by immunoSEQ multiplex PCR; TCRdb keeps only in-frame clonotypes and omits some of them. This sample yields about 110,000 clones, of which 75% to 90% are seen a single time; approximately 1.8% belongs to the top ten. The chain has TRBV4-2 and TRBJ2-1; TRBD2 aligns across 10 bases. What was sequenced was PBMCs. The sequence derives from a man aged 40-49 years in good health and CMV-seronegative. The CDR3, as DNA: TGTGCCAGCAGCCAGGCTAGCGGGGGTTACAATGAGCAGTTCTTC. Its translation: CASSQASGGYNEQFF.